Listed below are T cell receptor beta chains from one sample, sequenced in a study of T cells in Graves' hyperthyroidism and ophthalmopathy. TCRdb reanalysed the multiplex PCR reads using MiXCR and keeps one entry per CDR3 protein. The sample contains roughly 700,000 distinct CDR3 sequences, roughly a third of which appear only once. Input material: blood. These receptors came from a middle-aged woman with Graves' hyperthyroidism. CDR3s include the opening cysteine and the closing phenylalanine or tryptophan. D genes are given only for firm matches. Not every row has a clone size; where given, it reads once, few, many or a size class.

v_call	d_call	j_call	clone_size	cdr3_nt	cdr3_aa
TRBV11-3	.	TRBJ2-2	few	TGTGCCAGCAGCTTAATGGTGGGGGTTGTCACCGGGGAGCTGTTTTTT	CASSLMVGVVTGELFF
TRBV29-1	.	TRBJ2-7	many	TGCAGCGTTGAGGCCCTCTCCTACGAGCAGTACTTC	CSVEALSYEQYF
TRBV7-9	.	TRBJ2-5	many	TGTGCCAGCAGCTTAGGGCCGATCCCCCAAGAGACCCAGTACTTC	CASSLGPIPQETQYF
TRBV29-1	.	TRBJ1-1	.	TGCAGCGTTGAAGCGACTGAGGGCACTGAAGCTTTCTTT	CSVEATEGTEAFF
TRBV7-2	.	TRBJ2-7	.	TGTGCCAGCAGGGGCTACCGGGACAACTCCTACGAGCAGTACTTC	CASRGYRDNSYEQYF
TRBV5-4	.	TRBJ2-7	few	TGTGCCAGCAGCTTGGGGGGGCTTTTGAACGAGCAGTACTTC	CASSLGGLLNEQYF
TRBV11-3	.	TRBJ1-2	few	TGTGCCAGCAGCCCCCGTGAAGGGAGTGGCTACACCTTC	CASSPREGSGYTF
TRBV7-3	.	TRBJ2-3	.	TGTGCCAGCAGCTTAAATGAGGGTAGCCCAGATACGCAGTATTTT	CASSLNEGSPDTQYF
TRBV12-3/TRBV12-4	TRBD1	TRBJ1-1	.	TGTGCCAGCAGGCTGACGACAGGGGCTGAAGCTTTCTTT	CASRLTTGAEAFF
TRBV15	.	TRBJ2-7	many	TGTGCCACCAGCTCATCCAGGGGACCCCACGAGCAGTACTTC	CATSSSRGPHEQYF
TRBV11-2	.	TRBJ2-7	many	TGTGCCAGCAGCCCAGTCACGGGTCAGAGTAGGCTCTACGAGCAGTACTTC	CASSPVTGQSRLYEQYF
TRBV4-3	TRBD1	TRBJ2-1	.	TGCGCCAGCAGCCAAACCTGGACAGGGGGAGTTGTCAATGAGCAGTTCTTC	CASSQTWTGGVVNEQFF
TRBV10-3	TRBD1	TRBJ2-2	many	TGTGCCATCAGCCCGACGGGACAGGGGACCGGGGAGCTGTTTTTT	CAISPTGQGTGELFF
TRBV7-6	.	TRBJ1-5	.	TGTGCCAGCAGTTTAGGTGCGGGGGCTCGCAATCAGCCCCAGCATTTT	CASSLGAGARNQPQHF
TRBV10-3	.	TRBJ2-5	few	TGTGCCACCCTTCCCAATTGGGGCCGCGAGGAGACCCAGTACTTC	CATLPNWGREETQYF
TRBV20-1	TRBD2	TRBJ2-6	many	TGCAGTGCTAGAGAAGCGGGGCTTCCTGGGGCCAACGTCCTGACTTTC	CSAREAGLPGANVLTF
TRBV5-6	TRBD2	TRBJ2-7	few	TGTGCCAGCAGCTCTCAGACTAGCGGGGGGCTCTACGAGCAGTACTTC	CASSSQTSGGLYEQYF
TRBV7-2	TRBD2	TRBJ2-5	.	TGTGCCAGCAGCTTAGAACTAGCGGGAGCGGAGACCCAGTACTTC	CASSLELAGAETQYF
TRBV9	.	TRBJ1-6	many	TGTGCCAGCAGCGTAGAACCCTTATGGTCACCCCTCCACTTT	CASSVEPLWSPLHF
TRBV19	TRBD1	TRBJ2-2	once	TGTGCCAGCAGCCAAGATGTCGTTGGACAGGGGGCCGGGGAGCTGTTTTTT	CASSQDVVGQGAGELFF
TRBV13	.	TRBJ1-4	.	TGTGCCAGCAGCTTAGGCTCCGGGCAACCAACTAATGAAAAACTGTTTTTT	CASSLGSGQPTNEKLFF
TRBV7-3	.	TRBJ2-2	many	TGTGCCAGCAGCCAAGGGGGGAACACCGGGGAGCTGTTTTTT	CASSQGGNTGELFF
TRBV6-2/TRBV6-3	TRBD2	TRBJ2-2	.	TGTGCCAGCAGGCCGGGGGGAGGAAACACCGGGGAGCTGTTTTTT	CASRPGGGNTGELFF
TRBV7-9	.	TRBJ1-2	.	TGTGCCAGCAGTGCCCAGGGGATTAATGGCTACACCTTC	CASSAQGINGYTF
TRBV2	TRBD1	TRBJ1-6	.	TGTGCCAGCAGTGAGAGGGGGCGCGATTCACCCCTCCACTTT	CASSERGRDSPLHF
TRBV20-1	TRBD1	TRBJ2-7	many	TGCAGTGCACCCAGACAGGGGTCGAACGAGCAGTACTTC	CSAPRQGSNEQYF